A single sample is the source of the 4 T cell receptor beta chains below, sequenced in a study of ipilimumab plus nivolumab after autologous stem cell transplantation. Here immunoSEQ multiplex PCR was the method, and the copy in TCRdb shows in-frame clones only, minus some. The sample holds some 87,000 clones, 83% seen once. The sample was PBMCs, taken in a trial of ipilimumab plus nivolumab as post-transplant consolidation. These receptors came from a male donor with diffuse large B-cell lymphoma.

The V and J genes are TRBV25-1 and TRBJ2-1; D gene unclear. Trimming left V 0 bases short and J 6 bases short, with 9 bases between. The CDR3 spans 14 residues. The V gene's germline CDR1 is MGHDK and CDR2 SYGVNS. CDR3 residues: CASSEYLVANEQFF. CDR3 DNA: TGTGCCAGCAGTGAATATCTCGTCGCCAATGAGCAGTTCTTC.

The gene calls are TRBV29-1 and TRBJ2-7, with D possibly being TRBD2 (5 bases). The V gene lost 6 bases and the J gene lost 4 bases, with 10 bases spanning the gap. Germline assignment: CDR1 SQVTM and CDR2 ANQGSEA. The CDR3 contains 11 residues. The CDR3 nucleotides read TGCAGCGTCGGAGGCGGGTACGAGCAGTACTTC. Its translation is CSVGGGYEQYF.

The rearrangement joins TRBV6-5 to TRBJ1-1; D is ambiguous. Trimming cost V 0 bases and J 1 base, with 9 bases left between them. The CDR3 loop spans 15 amino acids. Germline CDR1 is MNHEY and CDR2 is SVGAGI. Written as DNA, the CDR3 is TGTGCCAGCAGTTACTCGTTCAGCCAGAACACTGAAGCTTTCTTT. This sequence encodes CASSYSFSQNTEAFF.

The chain has TRBV19 and TRBJ2-1; tentatively, D is TRBD1 (6 bases). The CDR3 is 16 residues long. The germline gives CDR1 LNHDA, CDR2 SQIVND (reference sequence). V was clipped by 3 bases and J by 6 bases, with 18 bases between them. CDR3 sequence reads: CASSISTGTSRNEQFF. The CDR3 region has the DNA TGTGCCAGTAGTATCTCAACAGGGACCTCGCGCAATGAGCAGTTCTTC.